A few counts support the clone carrying this T cell receptor beta chain. This specimen comes from a study of T-cell reconstitution after alpha-beta-depleted transplantation in children. A library of TCRbeta sequences, prepared with unique molecular identifiers, was generated. TCRdb reprocessed the PCR reads with MiXCR, giving one entry per CDR3 protein. The repertoire holds 200,000 to 250,000 distinct CDR3 sequences, with roughly 10% as singletons. Sequenced here: PBMCs from the stem cell graft donor, sampled from the stem cell graft. This sequence was found in a human donor who donated a stem cell graft to a child with acute lymphoblastic leukemia.

CDR3 protein: CAISNPGVDEQYF. The DNA for the CDR3 is TGTGCCATCTCTAATCCAGGGGTCGACGAGCAGTACTTC. The gene calls are TRBV10-3 and TRBJ2-7; D is perhaps TRBD1 (6 bases). The CDR3 runs to 13 residues. Trimming pared 8 bases from V and 5 bases from J, leaving 16 bases between. The V gene's germline CDR1 is ENHRY and CDR2 SYGVKD.